The source of this TCR beta chain is a study of identical twins. Study results and caveats: Insertions ran lower in abundant cord blood beta clonotypes, though not in memory repertoires. Researchers caution that invariant MAIT and iNKT cells could partly confound zero-insertion analyses.

Template switching created a universal primer site, and the cDNA included unique molecular identifiers. TCRdb passed the 5' RACE reads through MiXCR, listing each CDR3 protein once. The sample has 1.5 million to 2 million distinct CDR3 sequences; 32% are singletons. Only a few counts were recorded for this clonotype. The antigen is not known. V lost 1 base and J 1 base, leaving 10 bases between the germline ends. CDR1 and CDR2 from the germline V gene are MGHDK and SYGVNS. The CDR3 loop spans 15 amino acids. The chain recombines TRBV25-1 with TRBJ1-1, with D possibly being TRBD1 (5 bases). Sample: cord blood. This TCR derives from a newborn girl in good health. CDR3 residues: CASSEWGTGNTEAFF. DNA of the CDR3: TGTGCCAGCAGTGAATGGGGCACAGGGAACACTGAAGCTTTCTTT.